These 28 T cell receptor beta chains share one sample of origin, sequenced in a study of T cell responses to AZD1222 COVID-19 vaccine. Method: immunoSEQ multiplex PCR; TCRdb's copy keeps in-frame clones and lacks some. The repertoire holds some 130,000 clones, with over 80% as singletons. Sequenced here: peripheral blood, sampled 28 days after the second AZD1222 dose. These receptors came from an adult who received the AZD1222 COVID-19 vaccine.

The J gene is TRBJ1-4, the V gene TRBV5-1; D is uncertain. Deletions cut 0 bases from V and 4 bases from J, with 7 bases between. Germline V gives CDR1 SGHRS, CDR2 YFSETQ. This CDR3 has 14 residues. The CDR3 sequence is CASSLVADNEKLFF. For the CDR3, the DNA is TGCGCCAGCAGCTTGGTGGCAGATAATGAAAAACTGTTTTTT. Drawing the rest from reference TRBV5-1 and TRBJ1-4, the complete variable domain is KAGVTQTPRYLIKTRGQQVTLSCSPISGHRSVSWYQQTPGQGLQFLFEYFSETQRNKGNFPGRFSGRQFSNSRSEMNVSTLELGDSALYLCASSLVADNEKLFFGSGTQLSVL.

The chain joins TRBV7-9 to TRBJ2-7, with a possible D match to TRBD2 (6 bases). V lost 3 bases, J lost 2 bases, and 17 bases lay in between. The CDR3 has 16 residues. From germline, CDR1 is SEHNR and CDR2 FQNEAQ (reference sequence). The CDR3 coding sequence is TGTGCCAGCAGCTTTTTCAGGACTATCGAGACCTACGAGCAGTACTTC. It yields the protein CASSFFRTIETYEQYF. Full variable domain (remainder filled in from reference TRBV7-9 and TRBJ2-7): DTGVSQNPRHKITKRGQNVTFRCDPISEHNRLYWYRQTLGQGPEFLTYFQNEAQLEKSRLLSDRFSAERPKGSFSTLEIQRTEQGDSAMYLCASSFFRTIETYEQYFGPGTRLTVT.

The chain couples TRBV9 to TRBJ1-1; D might be TRBD1 (5 bases). The CDR3 sequence is 14 residues long. CDR1 and CDR2 from the germline V gene are SGDLS and YYNGEE. Trimming shortened V by 2 bases and J by 1 base, and 9 bases separated the two germline ends. This chain's CDR3 is CASSVAGTNTEAFF. For the CDR3, the DNA is TGTGCCAGCAGCGTCGCAGGGACGAACACTGAAGCTTTCTTT.

The gene calls are TRBV25-1 and TRBJ1-2; no firm D call. V lost 1 base, J lost 8 bases, and 11 bases lay in between. The CDR3 contains 13 residues. Germline CDR1 and CDR2: MGHDK and SYGVNS. The CDR3 sequence is CASSEFYLDGYTF. DNA for the CDR3: TGTGCCAGCAGTGAATTTTATTTGGACGGCTACACCTTC.

The chain combines TRBV5-1 with TRBJ2-3, with 13 nucleotides matching TRBD2. The CDR3 has 14 amino acids. The germline V gene has CDR1 SGHRS and CDR2 YFSETQ. Losses at the gene ends were 3 bases for V and 8 bases for J; bases not matched to a gene: 3. CDR3 amino acids: CASSSGTSGATQYF. CDR3 in DNA: TGCGCCAGCAGCTCGGGGACTAGCGGGGCTACGCAGTATTTT.

About this clone itself: Sequence at one end of the junction differs from germline and may be a read error. V gene TRBV10-3 combines with J gene TRBJ2-3; TRBD1 agrees at 8 bases. The CDR3 runs to 13 residues. Germline lookup yields CDR1 ENHRY and CDR2 SYGVKD. The CDR3 here is CAISGQGADTQYF. The CDR3 DNA is TGTGCCATCAGTGGGCAGGGGGCAGATACGCAATATTTT.

V gene TRBV3-1 (or the pseudogene TRBV3-2) combines with J gene TRBJ2-1; D unresolved. Germline CDR1 and CDR2: LGHDT and YNNKEL (reference sequence). Trimming removed 0 bases from V and 6 bases from J, with 15 bases in between. CDR3 length: 16 residues. CDR3 amino acids: CASSQDRWQLVNEQFF. The CDR3 DNA reads TGTGCCAGCAGCCAAGATCGCTGGCAGCTGGTCAATGAGCAGTTCTTC.

The V and J genes are TRBV18 and TRBJ2-5, with a tentative D call TRBD1 (6 bases). With 3 bases removed from V and 4 bases from J, the gap between germline ends came to 18 bases. Per germline, CDR1 KGHSH and CDR2 LQKENI. The length of the CDR3 is 16 residues. The CDR3 is CASSPPHLDSGETQYF. The DNA of the CDR3 is TGTGCCAGCTCACCCCCCCATTTGGACAGTGGAGAGACCCAGTACTTC.

CDR3 protein: CASSADLNYGYTF. DNA of the CDR3: TGTGCCAGCAGCGCCGACCTTAACTATGGCTACACCTTC. The chain combines TRBV9 with TRBJ1-2, with D unclear. Germline CDR1 and CDR2: SGDLS and YYNGEE. V was pared by 3 bases and J by 1 base, with 7 bases between. The length of the CDR3 is 13 residues.

The chain joins TRBV6-5 to TRBJ2-7, with 10 bases matching TRBD1. CDR3 length equals 13 residues. From germline, CDR1 is MNHEY and CDR2 SVGAGI. J gave up 2 bases and V 6 bases, and 1 base lay outside the gene matches. In DNA form, the CDR3 reads TGTGCCAGCAGAGGACAGGGGGCCTACGAGCAGTACTTC. Its protein is CASRGQGAYEQYF.

The chain has TRBV4-1 and TRBJ1-6; tentatively, D is TRBD1 (5 bases). The CDR3 has 16 amino acids. CDR1 and CDR2 (germline): MGHRA, YSYEKL. V was cut by 1 base and J by 10 bases, with 17 bases left in between. CDR3 sequence reads: CASSQGRGREDSPLHF. CDR3 sequence (DNA): TGCGCCAGCAGCCAAGGCCGGGGGAGAGAAGACTCACCCCTCCACTTT.

V gene TRBV29-1 combines with J gene TRBJ1-1; TRBD1 aligns across 7 bases. Losses at the gene ends were 6 bases for V and 12 bases for J; bases not matched to a gene: 19. CDR1 is SQVTM and CDR2 is ANQGSEA in the germline V gene. This CDR3 has 14 amino acids. In DNA form, the CDR3 reads TGCAGCGTCGCCCCGACAGGGATTAGCTTGCAGACTTTCTTT. It specifies CSVAPTGISLQTFF.

The gene calls are TRBV9 and TRBJ2-6; the D gene could be TRBD1 or TRBD2 (6 bases each). Trimming shortened V by 3 bases and J by 0 bases, and 7 bases separated the two germline ends. CDR3 length: 15 residues. Germline V gene data show CDR1 as SGDLS and CDR2 as YYNGEE. CDR3 DNA sequence: TGTGCCAGCAGCGGGGGGGCCTCTGGGGCCAACGTCCTGACTTTC. Translating it yields CASSGGASGANVLTF.

This clone was seen a single time. V gene TRBV20-1 combines with J gene TRBJ1-2, with D maybe TRBD1 (6 bases). V was cut by 6 bases and J by 7 bases, with 12 bases left in between. There are 11 residues in the CDR3. Looked up from germline, CDR1 is DFQATT and CDR2 is SNEGSKA (reference sequence). The CDR3 sequence is CSAPGAGGYTF. In DNA form, the CDR3 reads TGCAGTGCCCCGGGGGCGGGTGGCTACACCTTC.

CDR3 nucleotide sequence: TGTGCCAGCAGCTTCCAGGGGAATCAAAGAAACACCATATATTTT. Protein product: CASSFQGNQRNTIYF. The V and J genes are TRBV5-4 and TRBJ1-3; D may be TRBD1 (6 bases). Per the germline V gene, CDR1 is SGHNT and CDR2 is YYREEE (reference sequence). This CDR3 region has 15 residues. Deletions cut 2 bases from V and 5 bases from J, with 14 bases between.

This rearrangement joins TRBV9 to TRBJ2-3; tentatively, D is TRBD1 (6 bases). V lost 0 bases and J lost 1, with 12 bases in between. The CDR3 is made up of 16 amino acids. The germline CDR1 and CDR2 sequences are SGDLS and YYNGEE. The CDR3 sequence: CASSVDPGVGTDTQYF. In nucleotides, the CDR3 is TGTGCCAGCAGCGTAGATCCAGGGGTAGGCACAGATACGCAGTATTTT.

The V and J genes are TRBV7-9 and TRBJ2-3, with TRBD1 as a possible D gene (5 bases). The germline V and J ends were trimmed by 5 bases and 2 bases, with 17 bases remaining between them. The CDR3 extends over 16 amino acids. Germline V gene data show CDR1 as SEHNR and CDR2 as FQNEAQ (reference sequence). CDR3 nucleotides: TGTGCCAGCAGCCCCATAGGACAAACCATCACAGATACGCAGTATTTT. This translates into CASSPIGQTITDTQYF.

The chain joins TRBV19 to TRBJ1-6, with unresolved D. Germline values: CDR1 LNHDA, CDR2 SQIVND (reference sequence). V was pared by 6 bases and J by 7 bases, with 7 bases between. The CDR3 loop spans 12 amino acids. The CDR3 coding sequence is TGTGCCAGTAGCTTGGGCAATTCACCCCTCCACTTT. Amino acid sequence: CASSLGNSPLHF. Combining the CDR3 with reference TRBV19 and TRBJ1-6 gives the whole variable domain DGGITQSPKYLFRKEGQNVTLSCEQNLNHDAMYWYRQDPGQGLRLIYYSQIVNDFQKGDIAEGYSVSREKKESFPLTVTSAQKNPTAFYLCASSLGNSPLHFGNGTRLTVT.

Details on this clone: The junction does not match germline at one end; this may be a read error. The chain uses TRBV7-2 and TRBJ1-2; TRBD1 might be the D (5 bases). Germline V gene data show CDR1 as SGHTA and CDR2 as FQGNSA. This CDR3 comprises 15 residues. The CDR3 DNA is TGTGCCAGCACCTTAGTCGTGACAGCTAACTATGGCTACACCTTC. The encoded protein is CASTLVVTANYGYTF.

This chain joins TRBV7-9 and TRBJ1-4, with 8 bases aligning to TRBD1. V was clipped by 2 bases and J by 8 bases; unmatched bases: 4. CDR1 and CDR2 from the germline V gene are SEHNR and FQNEAQ (reference sequence). There are 14 residues in the CDR3. CDR3 amino acids: CASSLTGQGEKLFF. Here the CDR3 DNA reads TGTGCCAGCAGCTTAACCGGACAGGGCGAAAAACTGTTTTTT.

In nucleotides, the CDR3 is TGTGCCAGTAGTATGAGGGGGGGCGGTCAGCCCCAGCATTTT. Its protein is CASSMRGGGQPQHF. The chain links TRBV19 to TRBJ1-5, with D possibly TRBD1 on 6 matching bases. This CDR3 region has 14 residues. With 3 bases removed from V and 6 bases from J, the gap between germline ends came to 12 bases. Germline values: CDR1 LNHDA, CDR2 SQIVND (reference sequence).

This CDR3 reads CAWSVLREQFF. CDR3 coding DNA: TGTGCCTGGAGTGTACTTAGGGAGCAGTTCTTC. The J gene is TRBJ2-1, the V gene TRBV30; D is unresolved. CDR3 size: 11 residues. The V and J ends lost 0 bases and 10 bases respectively, with 7 bases between them. The germline gives CDR1 GTSNPN, CDR2 SVGIG (reference sequence).

The V and J genes are TRBV6-1 and TRBJ1-6; D is perhaps TRBD1 (6 bases). V lost 2 bases, J lost 0 bases, and 14 bases lay in between. Germline V CDR1 and CDR2: MNHNS, SASEGT. The CDR3 is 18 amino acids. The CDR3 DNA reads as TGTGCCAGCAGTGAAACGGAAGACAGGAGCTCCTATAATTCACCCCTCCACTTT. It specifies CASSETEDRSSYNSPLHF.

The V gene is TRBV6-1, the J gene TRBJ1-2, with D perhaps TRBD1 (6 bases). This CDR3 is built from 17 residues. The V end lost 4 bases, the J end lost 1 base, and 19 bases lay between the germline ends. Germline CDR1 is MNHNS and CDR2 is SASEGT. The CDR3 here is CASSVVTGSRFNYGYTF. CDR3 coding DNA: TGTGCCAGCAGTGTTGTCACAGGGTCTAGATTTAACTATGGCTACACCTTC.

The chain has TRBV12-3 or TRBV12-4 and TRBJ1-4; no reliable D call. V was clipped by 6 bases and J by 8 bases, with 10 bases between them. This CDR3 spans 12 amino acids. The CDR3 protein is CASSPSGEKLFF. The CDR3 DNA is TGTGCCAGCAGCCCCTCCGGGGAAAAACTGTTTTTT.

This clone showed up just once. The V and J genes are TRBV30 and TRBJ2-1, with D uncertain. With 0 bases removed from V and 9 bases from J, the gap between germline ends came to 9 bases. This CDR3 spans 12 amino acids. The germline gives CDR1 GTSNPN, CDR2 SVGIG (reference sequence). The CDR3 loop is CAWSVARPEQFF. CDR3 sequence (DNA): TGTGCCTGGAGTGTGGCGCGTCCTGAGCAGTTCTTC.

The chain uses TRBV12-3 or TRBV12-4 and TRBJ1-1, with a possible D match to TRBD1 (5 bases). V was pared by 6 bases and J by 5 bases, with 13 bases between. This CDR3 contains 13 residues. CDR3 DNA: TGTGCCAGCAGCCCTCAGGGTGGGACTGAAGCTTTCTTT. Protein: CASSPQGGTEAFF.

The J gene is TRBJ1-5, the V gene TRBV19; the match to TRBD1 covers 9 bases. The CDR3 spans 12 residues. Germline V lookup: CDR1 LNHDA, CDR2 SQIVND (reference sequence). The V segment lost 10 bases and the J segment 4 bases; nucleotides outside the gene matches: 2. CDR3 sequence (DNA): TGTGCCACCGGACAGGGGAATCAGCCCCAGCATTTT. Protein: CATGQGNQPQHF.